These 29 T cell receptor beta chains came from one sample sequenced in a study of PD-1 blockade in classical Hodgkin lymphoma. This table comes from immunoSEQ multiplex PCR, and its TCRdb copy is limited to in-frame clones, with some not included. The sample comprises about 39,000 clones, around nine tenths of which are singletons, and roughly 9.7% rests with the top ten. Exposure to brentuximab vedotin varied, and each patient had relapsed following autologous stem cell transplantation. The sample consisted of peripheral blood mononuclear cells (PBMCs), taken at baseline. Receptors were obtained from a human donor with classical Hodgkin lymphoma.

The chain recombines TRBV11-1 with TRBJ2-7; 8 positions agree with TRBD1. Germline CDR1 reads SGHAT; CDR2 reads FQDESV (reference sequence). Unmatched junction bases numbered 8, after V lost 5 bases and J lost 5 bases. This CDR3 spans 14 amino acids. In DNA form, the CDR3 reads TGTGCCAGCAGCCGGACAGGGAATATGAACGAGCAGTACTTC. It translates to CASSRTGNMNEQYF.

The rearrangement joins TRBV27 to TRBJ2-3; D is uncertain. Per germline, CDR1 MNHEY and CDR2 SMNVEV (reference sequence). The CDR3 is 15 residues long. Between the trimmed V and J ends, which lost 4 bases and 1 base, there was a span of 12 bases. This chain's CDR3 is CASSSSRLGTDTQYF. The CDR3 DNA is TGTGCCAGCAGTTCCTCCCGCCTAGGCACAGATACGCAGTATTTT.

CDR3 loop: CASSQGSNTGELFF. The CDR3 DNA reads as TGCGCCAGCAGCCAGGGGTCGAACACCGGGGAGCTGTTTTTT. V usage is TRBV4-1 and J usage is TRBJ2-2, with unresolved D. Germline V lookup: CDR1 MGHRA, CDR2 YSYEKL. The V end lost 3 bases, the J end lost 0 bases, and 5 bases lay between the germline ends. The CDR3 loop spans 14 amino acids.

The chain couples TRBV10-3 to TRBJ2-1, with TRBD2 as a possible D gene (5 bases). Trimming took off 0 bases at V and 0 bases at J, with 12 bases between the two ends. The CDR3 length is 17 residues. Germline V CDR1 and CDR2: ENHRY, SYGVKD. CDR3 nucleotides: TGTGCCATCAGTGAGTCAATGGGAGCGGCCTCCTACAATGAGCAGTTCTTC. The encoded protein is CAISESMGAASYNEQFF.

This chain connects TRBV6-5 to TRBJ2-3; D is unresolved. V gave up 3 bases and J gave up 6 bases, with 19 bases separating them. Germline-derived CDR1 and CDR2 are MNHEY and SVGAGI. The CDR3 loop spans 16 amino acids. CDR3 in DNA: TGTGCCAGCAGTTATCTCCCCCCCGGCCTGGGGGATACGCAGTATTTT. Translation gives CASSYLPPGLGDTQYF.

This clone was found a few times. The chain couples TRBV7-9 to TRBJ2-7; a possible D gene is TRBD1 (5 bases). Trimming left V 5 bases short and J 5 bases short, with 16 bases between. Germline V gene sequence: CDR1 SEHNR, CDR2 FQNEAQ (reference sequence). The CDR3 sequence is 14 residues long. The CDR3 is CASSPIRGTDEQYF. In DNA form, the CDR3 reads TGTGCCAGCAGCCCTATAAGGGGAACGGACGAGCAGTACTTC.

V and J are TRBV9 and TRBJ2-3, with 11 bases lining up with TRBD2. With 2 bases clipped from V and 2 bases from J, the junction kept 7 bases outside the gene matches. Per the germline V gene, CDR1 is SGDLS and CDR2 is YYNGEE. This CDR3 spans 17 amino acids. CDR3 sequence (DNA): TGTGCCAGCAGCGTGCTAGCGGGGGGTGCTTTCACAGATACGCAGTATTTT. This gives the protein CASSVLAGGAFTDTQYF.

V gene TRBV5-6 combines with J gene TRBJ2-6; 13 bases line up with TRBD2. After removal of 3 bases from V and 0 bases from J, the junction contained 6 bases not matched to a gene. Germline lookup yields CDR1 SGHDT and CDR2 YYEEEE. The CDR3 runs 19 residues. The CDR3 sequence is CASSSLTSGGPSGANVLTF. The CDR3 nucleotides read TGTGCCAGCAGCTCCCTGACTAGCGGGGGGCCCTCTGGGGCCAACGTCCTGACTTTC.

V and J are TRBV6-5 and TRBJ1-2, with a possible D match to TRBD1 (5 bases). Germline values: CDR1 MNHEY, CDR2 SVGAGI. This CDR3 region has 14 residues. V lost 3 bases, J lost 0 bases, and 8 bases lay in between. The CDR3 spells CASSYQGTNYGYTF. The CDR3 bases are TGTGCCAGCAGTTATCAGGGTACTAACTATGGCTACACCTTC.

The CDR3 DNA is TGTGCCAGCAGCTCGGGACAGCTTTTCGAGCAGTACTTC. The encoded protein is CASSSGQLFEQYF. The V call is TRBV9, the J call TRBJ2-7; 7 bases are a match to TRBD1. CDR1 and CDR2 from the germline V gene are SGDLS and YYNGEE. Trimming cost V 4 bases and J 6 bases; bases outside gene matches: 7. The CDR3 has 13 amino acids.

The chain carries TRBV28 and TRBJ1-2, with D hard to call. The CDR3 has 14 residues. The V and J ends lost 4 bases and 4 bases respectively, with 13 bases between them. The germline V gene encodes CDR1 MDHEN and CDR2 SYDVKM. The chain's CDR3 is CASSSIRQLYGYTF. In DNA form, the CDR3 reads TGTGCCAGCAGTTCCATAAGGCAGCTCTATGGCTACACCTTC.

The chain combines TRBV25-1 with TRBJ2-7; 8 positions agree with TRBD1. Per the germline V gene, CDR1 is MGHDK and CDR2 is SYGVNS. V trimming: 2 bases; J trimming: 3 bases; junction bases outside the gene matches: 9. CDR3 length: 16 amino acids. Here the CDR3 DNA reads TGTGCCAGCAGTGAAGAGGGACAGGTGGGAGGCTACGAGCAGTACTTC. As protein: CASSEEGQVGGYEQYF.

The chain is built from TRBV4-3 and TRBJ2-3; 12 bases align to TRBD2. Looked up from germline, CDR1 is LGHNA and CDR2 is YSLEER. CDR3 length: 17 amino acids. The V and J ends lost 1 base and 5 bases, in that order; junction bases with no gene match: 7. CDR3 region: CASSQVASGGVIDTQYF. Written as DNA, the CDR3 is TGCGCCAGCAGCCAAGTAGCTAGCGGGGGGGTAATAGATACGCAGTATTTT.

This clone was recorded a few times. The chain has TRBV7-2 and TRBJ2-3; D is possibly TRBD2 (6 bases). Trimming removed 5 bases at V and 7 bases at J, with 13 bases between. Germline V gene sequence: CDR1 SGHTA, CDR2 FQGNSA. The length of the CDR3 is 13 residues. The CDR3 region has the DNA TGTGCCAGCAGCCCCCTGCGGGGATATACGCAGTATTTT. Protein product: CASSPLRGYTQYF.

The rearrangement links TRBV19 to TRBJ1-5; TRBD1 might be the D (5 bases). There are 17 residues in the CDR3. Germline V gene data show CDR1 as LNHDA and CDR2 as SQIVND (reference sequence). The V gene lost 6 bases and the J gene lost 0 bases, with 18 bases spanning the gap. The CDR3 region has the DNA TGTGCCAGTAGCCAATTCAGGGTTACTGGTAGCAATCAGCCCCAGCATTTT. As protein: CASSQFRVTGSNQPQHF.

In this sample, this clone turned up a few times. The chain employs TRBV9 and TRBJ2-3; 7 nucleotides align to TRBD2. Germline V lookup: CDR1 SGDLS, CDR2 YYNGEE. V shed 0 bases, J shed 2 bases, and the junction held 6 bases outside the gene matches. This CDR3 is built from 16 residues. Here the CDR3 DNA reads TGTGCCAGCAGCGTAGCTGCGGGGGTGAACACAGATACGCAGTATTTT. This gives the protein CASSVAAGVNTDTQYF.

The chain uses TRBV9 and TRBJ2-2; TRBD2 matches at 15 bases. The CDR3 consists of 18 residues. V was clipped by 3 bases and J by 3 bases; unmatched bases: 6. Germline CDR1 and CDR2: SGDLS and YYNGEE. This chain's CDR3 is CASSGPGTSGRYTGELFF. CDR3 sequence (DNA): TGTGCCAGCAGCGGACCAGGGACTAGCGGGAGGTACACCGGGGAGCTGTTTTTT.

The chain recombines TRBV6-5 with TRBJ1-1; TRBD1 matches 8 bases. Germline CDR1 and CDR2: MNHEY and SVGAGI. J gave up 6 bases and V 4 bases, and 7 bases lay outside the gene matches. This CDR3 has 14 amino acids. CDR3 region: CASSSVDRAAEAFF. The CDR3, as DNA: TGTGCCAGCAGTTCCGTGGACAGGGCGGCTGAAGCTTTCTTT.

This clone was seen only a few times. The CDR3 DNA is TGTGCCAGCAGCGTAGTCGGGGGGAACACCGGGGAGCTGTTTTTT. It codes for CASSVVGGNTGELFF. This chain joins TRBV9 and TRBJ2-2, with a possible D match to TRBD2 (6 bases). Trimming shortened V by 0 bases and J by 1 base, and 7 bases separated the two germline ends. The V gene's germline CDR1 is SGDLS and CDR2 YYNGEE. This CDR3 comprises 15 residues.

This clone has a single count. V gene TRBV5-4 combines with J gene TRBJ2-1; 11 bases are a match to TRBD1. The CDR3 runs to 13 residues. Per germline, CDR1 SGHNT and CDR2 YYREEE (reference sequence). Trimming removed 5 bases from V and 10 bases from J; junction bases left unmatched: 5. Here the CDR3 reads CASRWTGGTEQFF. The CDR3 nucleotides are TGTGCCAGCAGGTGGACAGGGGGCACAGAGCAGTTCTTC. Filled out from reference TRBV5-4 and TRBJ2-1, the complete variable domain reads ETGVTQSPTHLIKTRGQQVTLRCSSQSGHNTVSWYQQALGQGPQFIFQYYREEENGRGNFPPRFSGLQFPNYSSELNVNALELDDSALYLCASRWTGGTEQFFGPGTRLTVL.

The chain links TRBV4-2 to TRBJ1-2; TRBD1 agrees at 9 bases. CDR3 length: 13 residues. The germline V gene has CDR1 LGHNA and CDR2 YNFKEQ. V lost 4 bases, J lost 6 bases, and 3 bases stayed unmatched. The CDR3, as DNA: TGTGCCAGCAGCCTTACAGGGGGCGATGGCTACACCTTC. It is translated as CASSLTGGDGYTF.

J is TRBJ2-7 and V is TRBV7-3; 7 bases match TRBD2. After removal of 1 base from V and 7 bases from J, the junction contained 13 bases not matched to a gene. The CDR3 runs to 16 residues. The germline V gene has CDR1 SGHTA and CDR2 FQGTGA. CDR3 sequence (DNA): TGTGCCAGCAGCTTAAGTGGTTGGGGAGGGACTGGTGAGCAGTACTTC. It codes for CASSLSGWGGTGEQYF.

The CDR3, as DNA: TGTGCCAGCAGCTTACCCGGAGCCAGGACCACAGATACGCAGTATTTT. Translated: CASSLPGARTTDTQYF. V is TRBV5-4 and J is TRBJ2-3, with D uncertain. Germline lookup yields CDR1 SGHNT and CDR2 YYREEE (reference sequence). The CDR3 loop spans 16 amino acids. V was clipped by 2 bases and J by 2 bases, with 15 bases between them.

The V gene is TRBV14, the J gene TRBJ2-7; 10 bases are shared with TRBD1. The germline V gene has CDR1 SGHDN and CDR2 FVKESK. The CDR3 contains 16 residues. The V segment lost 0 bases and the J segment 7 bases; nucleotides outside the gene matches: 9. DNA for the CDR3: TGTGCCAGCAGCCAAGAGATAGGGGACAGGGGTGGAGAGCAGTACTTC. Translation: CASSQEIGDRGGEQYF.

The chain employs TRBV7-1 and TRBJ1-1, with 9 bases aligning to TRBD1. TRBV7-1 is recorded as an ORF, its role being uncertain. The ends lost 4 bases at V and 0 bases at J; junction bases unmatched: 3. The CDR3 loop spans 15 amino acids. The CDR3 DNA reads as TGTGCCAGCAGCTTAGGGACAGGGATGAACACTGAAGCTTTCTTT. It is translated as CASSLGTGMNTEAFF.

The chain links TRBV7-9 to TRBJ2-1; D is uncertain. From germline, CDR1 is SEHNR and CDR2 FQNEAQ (reference sequence). Trimming removed 1 base at V and 5 bases at J, with 9 bases between. The CDR3 spans 14 residues. The CDR3 DNA follows: TGTGCCAGCAGCTTAGATGGCTACAACAATGAGCAGTTCTTC. The encoded protein is CASSLDGYNNEQFF.

V and J are TRBV5-1 and TRBJ1-3, with D tentatively TRBD1 (5 bases). V was shortened by 2 bases and J by 0 bases, with 12 bases between the two germline ends. CDR1 is SGHRS, CDR2 YFSETQ, per germline. CDR3 length equals 16 residues. CDR3 DNA sequence: TGCGCCAGCAGCTTTGGGGCAGCAAGCTCTGGAAACACCATATATTTT. It yields the protein CASSFGAASSGNTIYF.

The chain uses TRBV28 and TRBJ2-3, with 7 bases identical to TRBD1. There are 15 residues in the CDR3. Trimming took 2 bases from V and 0 from J; bases not matched to a gene: 2. Germline CDR1 and CDR2: MDHEN and SYDVKM. The CDR3 coding sequence is TGTGCCAGCAGTTTAGGGGGACAGAGCACAGATACGCAGTATTTT. Protein sequence: CASSLGGQSTDTQYF.

This sequence joins TRBV7-2 and TRBJ1-1; D is unresolved. Looked up from germline, CDR1 is SGHTA and CDR2 is FQGNSA. V lost 2 bases and J 3 bases, leaving 7 bases between the germline ends. This CDR3 comprises 13 residues. The CDR3 here is CASSLRGYTEAFF. The CDR3 nucleotides read TGTGCCAGCAGCTTACGCGGATACACTGAAGCTTTCTTT.